The clone carrying this T cell receptor beta chain has a handful of counts. Its antigen remains unidentified. As it was prepared, the TCRbeta library received unique molecular identifiers. TCRdb passed the PCR reads through MiXCR, listing each CDR3 protein once. The sample records fewer than 150,000 distinct CDR3 sequences, 23% being singletons. This sample is part of a study of T-cell reconstitution after alpha-beta-depleted transplantation in children. Study-wide findings and caveats: TCRbeta diversity was high at day 60 in some patients (a result of surviving recipient T cells and thymic progenitors). Approximately two months post-transplant, alpha-beta T cells reportedly originated from several hundred expanded graft clones.

The germline V gene has CDR1 KGHSH and CDR2 LQKENI. V was pared by 1 base and J by 1 base, with 11 bases between. This CDR3 is built from 16 residues. Sequenced material: PBMCs, mostly from graft donor cells, taken 180 days after TCRalphabeta/CD19-depleted stem cell transplant. V and J are TRBV18 and TRBJ1-5; tentatively, D is TRBD1 (5 bases). The receptor's source is a male patient aged 2-10 years who had a stem cell transplant for chronic granulomatous disease, so the T cells may come from the graft donor. This CDR3 reads CASSPQGLMSNQPQHF. The CDR3 DNA follows: TGTGCCAGCTCACCACAGGGGTTGATGAGCAATCAGCCCCAGCATTTT.